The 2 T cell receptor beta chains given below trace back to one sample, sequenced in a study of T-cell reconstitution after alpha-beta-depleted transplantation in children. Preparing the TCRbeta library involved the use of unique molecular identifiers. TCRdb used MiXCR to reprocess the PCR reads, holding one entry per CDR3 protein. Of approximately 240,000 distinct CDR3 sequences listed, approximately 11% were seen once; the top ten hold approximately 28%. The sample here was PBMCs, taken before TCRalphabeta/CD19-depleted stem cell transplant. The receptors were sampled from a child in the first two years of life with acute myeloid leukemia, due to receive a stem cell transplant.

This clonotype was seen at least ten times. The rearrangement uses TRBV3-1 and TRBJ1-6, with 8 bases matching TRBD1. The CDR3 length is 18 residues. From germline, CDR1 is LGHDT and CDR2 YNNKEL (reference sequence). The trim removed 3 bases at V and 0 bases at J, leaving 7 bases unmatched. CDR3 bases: TGTGCCAGCAGCCACGGGACAGGCGGAAGCTCCTATAATTCACCCCTCCACTTT. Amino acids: CASSHGTGGSSYNSPLHF.

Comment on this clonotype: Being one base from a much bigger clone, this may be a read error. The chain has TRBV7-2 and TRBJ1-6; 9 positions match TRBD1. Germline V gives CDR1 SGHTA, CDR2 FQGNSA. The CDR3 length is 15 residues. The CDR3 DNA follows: TGTGCCAGCAGCTTGCAGGGACAGGGTAATTCACCCTTCCACTTT. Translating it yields CASSLQGQGNSPFHF.